This T cell receptor beta chain was recovered during a study of T cell repertoires in cytomegalovirus infection. TCRdb reanalysed the reads using MiXCR and keeps one entry per CDR3 protein. The sample yields about 490,000 distinct CDR3 sequences, 16% seen once. The table lists this clonotype with many counts. Germline V gene lookup returns CDR1 MNHEY and CDR2 SVGAGI. This CDR3 comprises 15 residues. V was clipped by 3 bases and J by 3 bases, with 14 bases between them. Sequenced input: CD8+ T cells from PBMCs. The J gene is TRBJ1-1, the V gene TRBV6-5, with TRBD1 as a possible D gene (6 bases). The sequence came from a human donor in good health (CMV status not recorded). Some clones in this sample may be carry-over from other donors' samples. CDR3 in amino acids: CASSYGAQGYTEAFF. The CDR3 DNA follows: TGTGCCAGCAGTTATGGCGCCCAGGGGTACACTGAAGCTTTCTTT.